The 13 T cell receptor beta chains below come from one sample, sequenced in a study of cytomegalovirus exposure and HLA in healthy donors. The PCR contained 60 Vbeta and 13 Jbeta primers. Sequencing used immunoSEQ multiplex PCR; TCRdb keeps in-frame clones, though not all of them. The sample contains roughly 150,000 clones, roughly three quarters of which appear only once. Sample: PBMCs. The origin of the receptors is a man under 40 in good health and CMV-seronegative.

The CDR3 DNA sequence: TGTGCCAGCAGTTTAACAATGTTCGGGGGGGAAAACATTCAGTACTTC. This encodes CASSLTMFGGENIQYF. The chain uses TRBV27 and TRBJ2-4, with 8 bases lining up with TRBD2. There are 16 residues in the CDR3. Germline V gives CDR1 MNHEY, CDR2 SMNVEV (reference sequence). J was trimmed by 5 bases and V by 2 bases; bases with no gene match: 8.

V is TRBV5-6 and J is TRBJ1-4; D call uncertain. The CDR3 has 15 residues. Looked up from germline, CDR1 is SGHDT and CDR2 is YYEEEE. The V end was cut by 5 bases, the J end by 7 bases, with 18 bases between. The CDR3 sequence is CASRTRRGKGEKLFF. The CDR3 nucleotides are TGTGCCAGCAGAACAAGGCGGGGTAAGGGTGAAAAACTGTTTTTT.

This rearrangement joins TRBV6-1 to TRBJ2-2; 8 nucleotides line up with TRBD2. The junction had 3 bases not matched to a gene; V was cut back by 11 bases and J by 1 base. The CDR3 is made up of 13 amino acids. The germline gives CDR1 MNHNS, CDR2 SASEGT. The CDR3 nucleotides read TGTGCCGTAGCGGGAAGGAACACCGGGGAGCTGTTTTTT. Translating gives CAVAGRNTGELFF.

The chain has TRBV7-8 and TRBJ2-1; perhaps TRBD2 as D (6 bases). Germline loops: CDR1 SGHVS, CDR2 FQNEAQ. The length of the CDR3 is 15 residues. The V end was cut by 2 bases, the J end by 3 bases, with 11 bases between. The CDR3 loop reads CASSLKAGYYNEQFF. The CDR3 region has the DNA TGTGCCAGCAGCTTAAAAGCGGGTTACTACAATGAGCAGTTCTTC.

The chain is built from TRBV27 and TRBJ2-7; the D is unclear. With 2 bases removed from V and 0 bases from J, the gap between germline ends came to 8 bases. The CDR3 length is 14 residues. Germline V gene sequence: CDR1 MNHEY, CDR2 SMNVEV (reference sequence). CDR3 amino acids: CASSLMAFSYEQYF. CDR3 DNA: TGTGCCAGCAGTTTAATGGCATTCTCCTACGAGCAGTACTTC.

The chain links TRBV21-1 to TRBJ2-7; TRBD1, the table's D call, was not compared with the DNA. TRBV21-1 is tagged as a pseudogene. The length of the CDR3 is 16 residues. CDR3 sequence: CASSKVVRQGYYEQYF. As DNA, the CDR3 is TGTGCCAGCAGCAAAGTCGTAAGACAGGGGTACTACGAGCAGTACTTC.

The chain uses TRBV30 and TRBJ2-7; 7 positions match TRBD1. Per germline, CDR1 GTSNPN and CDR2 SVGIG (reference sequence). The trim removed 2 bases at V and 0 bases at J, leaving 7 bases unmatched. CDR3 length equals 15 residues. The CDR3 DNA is TGTGCCTGGAGTCCCGGACAGGCCTTCTCCTACGAGCAGTACTTC. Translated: CAWSPGQAFSYEQYF.

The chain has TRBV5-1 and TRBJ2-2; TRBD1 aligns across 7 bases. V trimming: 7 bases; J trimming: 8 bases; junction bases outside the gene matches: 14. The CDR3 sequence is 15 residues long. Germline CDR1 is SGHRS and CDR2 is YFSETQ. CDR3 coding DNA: TGCGCCAGCGGAACAGGGGCGACGGTTATTGGGGAGCTGTTTTTT. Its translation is CASGTGATVIGELFF. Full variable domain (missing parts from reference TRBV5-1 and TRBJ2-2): KAGVTQTPRYLIKTRGQQVTLSCSPISGHRSVSWYQQTPGQGLQFLFEYFSETQRNKGNFPGRFSGRQFSNSRSEMNVSTLELGDSALYLCASGTGATVIGELFFGEGSRLTVL.

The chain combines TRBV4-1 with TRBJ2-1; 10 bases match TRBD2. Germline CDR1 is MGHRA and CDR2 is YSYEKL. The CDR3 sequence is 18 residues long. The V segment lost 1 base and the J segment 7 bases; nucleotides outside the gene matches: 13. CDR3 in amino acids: CASSQGWSASGSRNEQFF. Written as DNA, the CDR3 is TGCGCCAGCAGCCAAGGCTGGTCGGCTAGCGGGAGTCGAAATGAGCAGTTCTTC.

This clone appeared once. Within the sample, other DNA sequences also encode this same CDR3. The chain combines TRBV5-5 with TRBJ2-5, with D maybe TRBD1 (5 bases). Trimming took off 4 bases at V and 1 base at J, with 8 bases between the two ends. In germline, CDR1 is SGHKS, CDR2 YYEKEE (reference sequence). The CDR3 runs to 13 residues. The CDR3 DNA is TGTGCCAGCAGCCCAGACAGCCAAGAGACCCAGTACTTC. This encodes CASSPDSQETQYF.

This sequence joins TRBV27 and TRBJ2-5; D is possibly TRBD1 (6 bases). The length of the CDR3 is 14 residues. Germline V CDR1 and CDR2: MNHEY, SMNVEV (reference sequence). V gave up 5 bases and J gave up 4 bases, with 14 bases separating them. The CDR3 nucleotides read TGTGCCAGCAGTCTAGGGGGAATTCGAGAGACCCAGTACTTC. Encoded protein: CASSLGGIRETQYF.

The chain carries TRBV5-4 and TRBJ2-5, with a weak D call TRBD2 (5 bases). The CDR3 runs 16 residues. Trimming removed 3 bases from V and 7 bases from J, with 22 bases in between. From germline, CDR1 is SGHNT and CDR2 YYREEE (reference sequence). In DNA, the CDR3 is TGTGCCAGCAGCTCCCTCAAAGGGAGAGTCCCTGGGACCCAGTACTTC. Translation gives CASSSLKGRVPGTQYF.

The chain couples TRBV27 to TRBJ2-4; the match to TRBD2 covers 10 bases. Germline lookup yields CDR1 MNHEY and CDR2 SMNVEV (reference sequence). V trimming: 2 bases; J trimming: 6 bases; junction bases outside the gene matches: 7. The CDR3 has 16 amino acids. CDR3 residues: CASSLTASGSINIQYF. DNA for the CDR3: TGTGCCAGCAGTTTAACGGCTAGCGGGAGCATAAACATTCAGTACTTC.